The 11 T cell receptor beta chains reported below all come from one sample, sequenced in a study of identical twins' blood T cells. TCRdb reanalysed the 5' RACE reads using MiXCR and keeps one entry per CDR3 protein. The data hold a few hundred thousand distinct CDR3 sequences, with 28% observed a single time. Sequenced: PBMCs. The source of these receptors is a woman aged 18-49 years in good health.

This chain connects TRBV7-8 to TRBJ1-6; D is ambiguous. This CDR3 has 13 amino acids. The germline gives CDR1 SGHVS, CDR2 FQNEAQ. The V gene lost 0 bases and the J gene lost 8 bases, with 5 bases spanning the gap. CDR3 in amino acids: CASSLARDSPLHF. CDR3 sequence (DNA): TGTGCCAGCAGCTTAGCTAGGGATTCACCCCTCCACTTT.

V gene TRBV5-1 combines with J gene TRBJ2-2, with no clear D. The germline V gene encodes CDR1 SGHRS and CDR2 YFSETQ. This CDR3 has 14 amino acids. The germline V and J ends were trimmed by 0 bases and 4 bases, with 7 bases remaining between them. Here the CDR3 DNA reads TGCGCCAGCAGCTTGGTGGTGTCCACCGGGGAGCTGTTTTTT. Its protein product is CASSLVVSTGELFF.

This clonotype was counted between two and nine times. This chain uses TRBV28 with TRBJ2-3; D ambiguous. Trimming took off 6 bases at V and 4 bases at J, with 8 bases between the two ends. Per the germline V gene, CDR1 is MDHEN and CDR2 is SYDVKM. The CDR3 loop spans 12 amino acids. The CDR3 spells CASRPRPDTQYF. For the CDR3, the DNA is TGTGCCAGCAGACCGCGACCAGATACGCAGTATTTT.

This clonotype has a handful of counts. This chain links TRBV20-1 with TRBJ1-1; D is undetermined. This CDR3 region has 13 residues. The germline CDR1 and CDR2 sequences are DFQATT and SNEGSKA (reference sequence). Trimming shortened V by 6 bases and J by 0 bases, and 11 bases separated the two germline ends. The CDR3 loop reads CSASRWMNTEAFF. DNA of the CDR3: TGCAGTGCGTCACGATGGATGAACACTGAAGCTTTCTTT.

The chain uses TRBV7-9 and TRBJ1-2; D uncertain. Between the trimmed V and J ends, which lost 3 bases and 0 bases, there was a span of 8 bases. This CDR3 has 14 residues. Germline CDR1 reads SEHNR; CDR2 reads FQNEAQ (reference sequence). CDR3 nucleotide sequence: TGTGCCAGCAGCTTCGGCAGCGCTAACTATGGCTACACCTTC. This sequence encodes CASSFGSANYGYTF.

The chain links TRBV9 to TRBJ2-1, with a weak D call TRBD2 (5 bases). V gave up 0 bases and J gave up 4 bases, with 11 bases separating them. The CDR3 length is 15 residues. Germline V lookup: CDR1 SGDLS, CDR2 YYNGEE. The CDR3 coding sequence is TGTGCCAGCAGCGTAGCTACGCGGGCTTACAATGAGCAGTTCTTC. This sequence encodes CASSVATRAYNEQFF.

The chain recombines TRBV10-3 with TRBJ2-3; 11 bases are a match to TRBD2. Losses at the gene ends were 7 bases for V and 5 bases for J; bases not matched to a gene: 8. Germline V gene data show CDR1 as ENHRY and CDR2 as SYGVKD. The CDR3 runs to 15 residues. The CDR3 region is CAITHSGGAVDTQYF. CDR3 bases: TGTGCCATCACCCATAGCGGGGGGGCCGTAGATACGCAGTATTTT.

Many counts were recorded for this clonotype. The chain combines TRBV4-1 with TRBJ1-2; 7 bases agree with TRBD1. CDR1 MGHRA and CDR2 YSYEKL come from the germline V gene. CDR3 size: 13 residues. J was trimmed by 8 bases and V by 1 base; bases with no gene match: 4. CDR3 protein: CASSQGTGGGYTF. The CDR3, as DNA: TGCGCCAGCAGCCAAGGGACAGGTGGGGGCTACACCTTC.

This chain uses TRBV5-6 with TRBJ2-7, with TRBD2 matching 9 bases. Per the germline V gene, CDR1 is SGHDT and CDR2 is YYEEEE. The junction had 1 base not matched to a gene; V was cut back by 0 bases and J by 3 bases. This CDR3 region has 14 residues. This CDR3 is CASSLASGVYEQYF. The CDR3 DNA follows: TGTGCCAGCAGCTTGGCTAGCGGGGTCTACGAGCAGTACTTC.

This clonotype was seen more than once but under ten times. The chain links TRBV9 to TRBJ2-2; TRBD2 matches at 8 bases. The CDR3 totals 15 residues. CDR1 is SGDLS and CDR2 is YYNGEE in the germline V gene. Trimming cost V 4 bases and J 0 bases; bases outside gene matches: 2. CDR3: CASSMGLANTGELFF. The CDR3 region has the DNA TGTGCCAGCAGCATGGGACTAGCGAACACCGGGGAGCTGTTTTTT.

V usage is TRBV11-2 and J usage is TRBJ1-4; D unclear. CDR1 is SGHAT and CDR2 is FQNNGV in the germline V gene. Trimming left V 2 bases short and J 13 bases short, with 14 bases between. This CDR3 region has 13 residues. The CDR3 loop is CASSLPDFTGLFF. CDR3 DNA sequence: TGTGCCAGCAGCTTACCGGACTTTACGGGACTGTTTTTT.